This T cell receptor beta chain derives from a study of OX40 agonist ivuxolimab in advanced cancers. Whole-study context: The dose-escalation cohort had hepatocellular carcinoma, melanoma, renal cell or head and neck cancer.

CDR3 length: 15 residues. The germline V gene encodes CDR1 SSHAT and CDR2 FNYEAQ (reference sequence). This table comes from immunoSEQ multiplex PCR, and its TCRdb copy is limited to in-frame clones, with some not included. This sample has roughly 70,000 clones, with under 95% found just once. The gene calls are TRBV7-7 and TRBJ2-1; TRBD2 matches 12 bases. The input for sequencing was CD4+ or CD8+ T cells sorted from blood, taken in a trial of the OX40 agonist ivuxolimab. The sequence was collected from an adult with an advanced solid tumor such as melanoma, head and neck, liver or kidney cancer. CDR3 DNA sequence: TGTGCTACCTCTAGCGGGGGGGCGGACGGCAATGAGCAGTTCTTC. Protein sequence: CATSSGGADGNEQFF.